Detailed here is one T cell receptor beta chain. These data are taken from a study of blood T cell repertoires in COVID-19. Study as a whole: Acute-phase and convalescent COVID-19 samples originated in the United States, Italy and Spain. The cDNA or gDNA used as material had been derived from T cells, B-cell-depleted T cells, or PBMCs.

TCRdb's table, derived via immunoSEQ multiplex PCR, lists solely in-frame clones and lacks some. The data show some 90,000 clones, around 88% seen once. This CDR3 has 12 amino acids. V was cut by 6 bases and J by 7 bases, with 13 bases left in between. The specimen sequenced was peripheral blood. The chain links TRBV12-3 or TRBV12-4 to TRBJ2-7; D unresolved. This sequence was found in a man older than 75 with active or convalescent COVID-19. CDR3 bases: TGTGCCAGCAGCACGACTCGCCGGGAGCAGTACTTC. Protein sequence: CASSTTRREQYF.